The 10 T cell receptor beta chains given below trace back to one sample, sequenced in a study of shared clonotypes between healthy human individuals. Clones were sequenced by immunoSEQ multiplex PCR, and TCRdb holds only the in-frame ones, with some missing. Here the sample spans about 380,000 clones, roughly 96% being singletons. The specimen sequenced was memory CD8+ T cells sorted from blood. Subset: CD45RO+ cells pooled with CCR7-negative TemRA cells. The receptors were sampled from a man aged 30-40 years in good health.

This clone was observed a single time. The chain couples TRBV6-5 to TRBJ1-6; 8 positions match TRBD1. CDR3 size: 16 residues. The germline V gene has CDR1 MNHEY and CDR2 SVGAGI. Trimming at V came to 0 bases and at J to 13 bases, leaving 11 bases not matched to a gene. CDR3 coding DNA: TGTGCCAGCAGTTACTCAACGACAGGGGTGAAGGATCCCCTCCACTTT. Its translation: CASSYSTTGVKDPLHF.

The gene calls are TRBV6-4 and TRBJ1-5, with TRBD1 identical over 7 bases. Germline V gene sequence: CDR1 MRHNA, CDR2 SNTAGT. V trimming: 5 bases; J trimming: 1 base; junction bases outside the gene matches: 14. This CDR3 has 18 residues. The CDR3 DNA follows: TGTGCCAGCAGTAAGGACAGGACCCCTTCGGCGAGCAATCAGCCCCAGCATTTT. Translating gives CASSKDRTPSASNQPQHF.

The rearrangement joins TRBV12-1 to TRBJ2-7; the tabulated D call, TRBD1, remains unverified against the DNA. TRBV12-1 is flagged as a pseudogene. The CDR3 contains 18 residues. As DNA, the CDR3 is TGTGCCAGCAGCTTTGGATCCCCCCGCGACAGGGGTGGGTACGAGCAGTACTTC. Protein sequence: CASSFGSPRDRGGYEQYF.

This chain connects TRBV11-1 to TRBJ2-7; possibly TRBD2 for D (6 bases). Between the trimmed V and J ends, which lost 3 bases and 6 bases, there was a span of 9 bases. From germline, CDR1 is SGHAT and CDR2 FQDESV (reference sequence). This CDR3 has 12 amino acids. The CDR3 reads CASSFLASEQYF. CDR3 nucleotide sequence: TGTGCCAGCAGCTTCCTAGCGAGCGAGCAGTACTTC.

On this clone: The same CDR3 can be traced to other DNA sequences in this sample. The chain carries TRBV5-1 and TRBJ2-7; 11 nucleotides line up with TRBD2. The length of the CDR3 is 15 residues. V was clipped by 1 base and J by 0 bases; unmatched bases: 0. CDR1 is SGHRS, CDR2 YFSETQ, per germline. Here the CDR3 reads CASSLTSGSSYEQYF. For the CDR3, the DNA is TGCGCCAGCAGCTTGACTAGCGGGAGCTCCTACGAGCAGTACTTC.

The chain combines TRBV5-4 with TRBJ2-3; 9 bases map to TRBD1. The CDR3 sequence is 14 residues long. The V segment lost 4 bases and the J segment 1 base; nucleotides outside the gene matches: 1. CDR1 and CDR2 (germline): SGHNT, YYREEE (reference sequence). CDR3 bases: TGTGCCAGCAGCCGGGACAGGGGCACAGATACGCAGTATTTT. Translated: CASSRDRGTDTQYF.

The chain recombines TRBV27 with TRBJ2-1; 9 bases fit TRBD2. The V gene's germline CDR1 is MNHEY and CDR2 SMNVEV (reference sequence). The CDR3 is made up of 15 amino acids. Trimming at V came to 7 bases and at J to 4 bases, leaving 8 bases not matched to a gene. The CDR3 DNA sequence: TGTGCCAGCACCAAGACTAGCGGCCCATACAATGAGCAGTTCTTC. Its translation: CASTKTSGPYNEQFF.

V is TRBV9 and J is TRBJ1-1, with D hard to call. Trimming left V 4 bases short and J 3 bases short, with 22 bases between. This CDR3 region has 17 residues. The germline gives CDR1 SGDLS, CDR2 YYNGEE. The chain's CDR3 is CASSFDVYIRRDTEAFF. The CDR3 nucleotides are TGTGCCAGCAGCTTTGACGTATACATCCGCCGGGACACTGAAGCTTTCTTT.

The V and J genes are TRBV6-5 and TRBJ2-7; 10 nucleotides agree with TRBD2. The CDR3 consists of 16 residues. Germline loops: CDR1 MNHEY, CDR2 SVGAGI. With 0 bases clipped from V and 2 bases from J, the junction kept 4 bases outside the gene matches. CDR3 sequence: CASSYSVTSGTYEQYF. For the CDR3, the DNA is TGTGCCAGCAGTTACTCGGTTACTAGCGGGACCTACGAGCAGTACTTC.

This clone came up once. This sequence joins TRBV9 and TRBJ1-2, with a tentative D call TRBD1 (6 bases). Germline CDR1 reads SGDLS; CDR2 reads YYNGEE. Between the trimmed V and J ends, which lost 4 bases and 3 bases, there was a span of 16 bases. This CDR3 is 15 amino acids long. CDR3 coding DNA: TGTGCCAGCAGCCGAATCCCTGCAGGGGACTATGGCTACACCTTC. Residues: CASSRIPAGDYGYTF.